Listed below are T cell receptor beta chains from one sample, sequenced in a study of cytomegalovirus exposure and HLA in healthy donors. Only in-frame clones appear in the TCRdb table, and some are missing; sequencing was by immunoSEQ multiplex PCR. The table shows about 150,000 clones, with around 72% occurring only once. The sample was PBMCs. The source of these receptors is a woman aged 50 to 60 in good health and CMV-seropositive. CDR3s leave out the opening cysteine and the closing phenylalanine or tryptophan.

cdr3_length: 11; v_call: TRBV19; cdr3_aa: ASSDSSSYEQY
cdr3_length: 9; v_call: TRBV7-2; cdr3_aa: ASSAGETQY
cdr3_length: 15; v_call: TRBV5-4; cdr3_aa: ASSAGTSGIMAYEQY
cdr3_length: 14; v_call: TRBV29-1; cdr3_aa: SVGTQKLTGANGLT
cdr3_length: 14; v_call: TRBV5-1; cdr3_aa: ASSFGPAGVQETQY
cdr3_length: 13; v_call: TRBV10-3; cdr3_aa: ATRSSSTANEKLF
cdr3_length: 10; v_call: TRBV19; cdr3_aa: ASREGYYGYT
cdr3_length: 13; v_call: TRBV6-4; cdr3_aa: ASSDSGRVTDTQY
cdr3_length: 14; v_call: TRBV7-2; cdr3_aa: ASSLGGGQGNEKLF
cdr3_length: 11; v_call: TRBV4-3; cdr3_aa: ASSQRQDNTQY
cdr3_length: 17; v_call: TRBV18; cdr3_aa: ASSTSGRYRAADYNEQF